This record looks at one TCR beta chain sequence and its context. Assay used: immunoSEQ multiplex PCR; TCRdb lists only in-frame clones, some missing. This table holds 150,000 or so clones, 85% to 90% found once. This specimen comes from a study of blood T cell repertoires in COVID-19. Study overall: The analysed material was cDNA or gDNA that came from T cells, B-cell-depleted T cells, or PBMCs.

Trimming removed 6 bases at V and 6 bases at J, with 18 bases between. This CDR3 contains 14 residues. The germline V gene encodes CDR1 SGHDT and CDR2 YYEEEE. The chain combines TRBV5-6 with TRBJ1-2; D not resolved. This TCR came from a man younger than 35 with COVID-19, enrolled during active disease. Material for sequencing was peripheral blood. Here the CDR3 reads CASTWEARENGYTF. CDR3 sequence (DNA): TGTGCCAGCACCTGGGAGGCGCGGGAGAATGGCTACACCTTC.